This passage covers 6 T cell receptor beta chains from one sample sequenced in a study of OX40 agonist ivuxolimab in advanced cancers. Libraries were built with the immunoSEQ multiplex PCR assay. This is the immuneACCESS table as TCRdb keeps it, with only in-frame sequences that have V and J called. A part of the clones is gone; compared with another copy, unresolved V genes explain less than half, and the rest is unexplained. The sample table holds tens of thousands of clones, of which about 81% were seen once. The ten largest clonotypes hold 0.4% to 0.45% of the sample. The specimen was CD4+ or CD8+ T cells sorted from blood, collected in a trial of the OX40 agonist ivuxolimab. The origin of the receptors is an adult with an advanced solid tumor such as melanoma, head and neck, liver or kidney cancer.

The chain couples TRBV27 to TRBJ2-1; TRBD1 matches 9 bases. Germline CDR1 is MNHEY and CDR2 is SMNVEV (reference sequence). The CDR3 covers 15 residues. Germline trimming cut 4 bases from V and 5 bases from J; bases unmatched to any gene: 6. CDR3 in amino acids: CASSSPTGGNNEQFF. The CDR3 coding sequence is TGTGCCAGCAGTTCCCCGACAGGGGGGAACAATGAGCAGTTCTTC.

The V and J genes are TRBV5-1 and TRBJ2-5; 8 nucleotides align to TRBD2. Germline values: CDR1 SGHRS, CDR2 YFSETQ. Trimming took 0 bases from V and 3 from J; bases not matched to a gene: 4. The CDR3 is 15 amino acids. CDR3 nucleotide sequence: TGCGCCAGCAGCTTGGTAGCGGGGAATGAAGAGACCCAGTACTTC. Amino acid sequence: CASSLVAGNEETQYF.

The rearrangement joins TRBV19 to TRBJ1-5; 9 bases match TRBD1. CDR3 size: 14 residues. Trimming took 6 bases from V and 7 from J; bases not matched to a gene: 7. CDR1 is LNHDA and CDR2 is SQIVND in the germline V gene (reference sequence). The CDR3 is CASRPPGQGQPQHF. CDR3 DNA sequence: TGTGCCAGTAGGCCTCCGGGACAGGGACAGCCCCAGCATTTT. The full variable domain, completed using reference TRBV19 and TRBJ1-5, is DGGITQSPKYLFRKEGQNVTLSCEQNLNHDAMYWYRQDPGQGLRLIYYSQIVNDFQKGDIAEGYSVSREKKESFPLTVTSAQKNPTAFYLCASRPPGQGQPQHFGDGTRLSIL.

This sequence joins TRBV5-1 and TRBJ1-2, with TRBD1 matching over 10 bases. In germline, CDR1 is SGHRS, CDR2 YFSETQ. V lost 4 bases, J lost 6 bases, and 6 bases stayed unmatched. This CDR3 comprises 14 residues. CDR3 protein: CASSPVDRGNGYTF. The CDR3 DNA sequence: TGCGCCAGCAGCCCTGTGGACAGGGGGAATGGCTACACCTTC.

The rearrangement uses TRBV5-1 and TRBJ1-2; maybe TRBD1 (5 bases). CDR1 is SGHRS, CDR2 YFSETQ, per germline. The V and J ends lost 4 bases and 3 bases respectively, with 13 bases between them. There are 14 residues in the CDR3. The DNA for the CDR3 is TGCGCCAGCAGCGGGGGGGACGGGTACTATGGCTACACCTTC. It codes for CASSGGDGYYGYTF.

J is TRBJ1-1 and V is TRBV7-8; TRBD1 is a possible D gene (6 bases). CDR3 length: 13 amino acids. Deletions cut 5 bases from V and 3 bases from J, with 10 bases between. The germline gives CDR1 SGHVS, CDR2 FQNEAQ. CDR3 sequence reads: CASSEDRYTEAFF. CDR3 bases: TGTGCCAGCAGCGAGGACAGATACACTGAAGCTTTCTTT.